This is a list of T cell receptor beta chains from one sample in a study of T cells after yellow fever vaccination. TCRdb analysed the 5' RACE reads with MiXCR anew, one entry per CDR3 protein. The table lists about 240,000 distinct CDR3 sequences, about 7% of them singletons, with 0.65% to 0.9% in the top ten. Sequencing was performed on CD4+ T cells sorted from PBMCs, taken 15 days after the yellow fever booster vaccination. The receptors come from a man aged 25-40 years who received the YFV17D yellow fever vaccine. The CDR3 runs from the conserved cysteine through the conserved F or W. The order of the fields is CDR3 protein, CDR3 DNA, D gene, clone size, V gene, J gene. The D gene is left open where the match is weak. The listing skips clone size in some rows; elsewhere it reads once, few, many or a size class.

CDR3aa: CASSLAASGRVETQYF
CDR3nt: TGTGCCAGCAGCTTGGCGGCTAGCGGGAGGGTGGAGACCCAGTACTTC
d_gene: TRBD2
abundance: few
v_gene: TRBV5-6
j_gene: TRBJ2-5

CDR3aa: CASRSLEVSAFF
CDR3nt: TGTGCCAGCAGATCATTGGAGGTTTCAGCTTTCTTT
d_gene: NA
abundance: many
v_gene: TRBV6-2/TRBV6-3
j_gene: TRBJ1-1

CDR3aa: CASRTTGLGINEQFF
CDR3nt: TGTGCCAGTAGAACTACGGGACTAGGTATAAATGAGCAGTTCTTC
d_gene: TRBD2
abundance: few
v_gene: TRBV19
j_gene: TRBJ2-1

CDR3aa: CSARDASQAQETQYF
CDR3nt: TGCAGTGCTAGAGATGCGTCCCAGGCCCAAGAGACCCAGTACTTC
d_gene: NA
abundance: NA
v_gene: TRBV20-1
j_gene: TRBJ2-5

CDR3aa: CASSPWDRQETQYF
CDR3nt: TGTGCCAGTAGTCCCTGGGACAGACAAGAGACCCAGTACTTC
d_gene: TRBD1
abundance: NA
v_gene: TRBV19
j_gene: TRBJ2-5

CDR3aa: CASSLSRASGTLRGNEQFF
CDR3nt: TGTGCCAGCAGTTTATCGAGGGCTAGCGGGACCTTACGGGGGAATGAGCAGTTCTTC
d_gene: TRBD2
abundance: few
v_gene: TRBV27
j_gene: TRBJ2-1

CDR3aa: CASSYVRGSYEQYF
CDR3nt: TGTGCCAGCAGTTACGTCCGGGGGTCCTACGAGCAGTACTTC
d_gene: NA
abundance: few
v_gene: TRBV6-5
j_gene: TRBJ2-7

CDR3aa: CASRSGSGYEQYF
CDR3nt: TGTGCCAGCAGGAGCGGGAGTGGGTACGAGCAGTACTTC
d_gene: TRBD2
abundance: few
v_gene: TRBV7-2
j_gene: TRBJ2-7

CDR3aa: CASSLARLYTEAFF
CDR3nt: TGTGCCAGCAGCTTAGCGAGGCTGTACACTGAAGCTTTCTTT
d_gene: NA
abundance: few
v_gene: TRBV7-2
j_gene: TRBJ1-1

CDR3aa: CASSHDSSYEQYF
CDR3nt: TGTGCCAGCAGCCACGACTCTTCCTACGAGCAGTACTTC
d_gene: NA
abundance: NA
v_gene: TRBV3-1
j_gene: TRBJ2-7

CDR3aa: CASSSAGTGRETQYF
CDR3nt: TGTGCCAGCAGCTCAGCGGGGACAGGGAGAGAGACCCAGTACTTC
d_gene: TRBD1
abundance: many
v_gene: TRBV7-2
j_gene: TRBJ2-5

CDR3aa: CASSQDGLAGGGEQYF
CDR3nt: TGCGCCAGCAGCCAAGATGGGCTAGCGGGAGGGGGAGAGCAGTACTTC
d_gene: TRBD2
abundance: NA
v_gene: TRBV4-3
j_gene: TRBJ2-7

CDR3aa: CASSLDSLGTEAFF
CDR3nt: TGCGCCAGCAGCCTCGACTCCTTGGGCACTGAAGCTTTCTTT
d_gene: NA
abundance: few
v_gene: TRBV5-1
j_gene: TRBJ1-1

CDR3aa: CASSSGFRGSDTQYF
CDR3nt: TGTGCCAGCTCAAGCGGTTTTAGAGGATCAGATACGCAGTATTTT
d_gene: NA
abundance: few
v_gene: TRBV18
j_gene: TRBJ2-3

CDR3aa: CASSLTISVYEQYF
CDR3nt: TGCGCCAGCAGCTTGACGATCTCGGTTTACGAGCAGTACTTC
d_gene: NA
abundance: few
v_gene: TRBV5-1
j_gene: TRBJ2-7

CDR3aa: CASSPAGRAGDGQYF
CDR3nt: TGTGCCAGCTCACCAGCCGGGAGGGCAGGTGACGGGCAGTACTTC
d_gene: TRBD2
abundance: NA
v_gene: TRBV18
j_gene: TRBJ2-7

CDR3aa: CSAPDLSYEQYF
CDR3nt: TGCAGTGCTCCAGACCTCTCCTACGAGCAGTACTTC
d_gene: NA
abundance: NA
v_gene: TRBV20-1
j_gene: TRBJ2-7

CDR3aa: CASSFGAGGALGTDTQYF
CDR3nt: TGTGCCAGCAGCTTTGGAGCGGGAGGCGCCCTGGGCACAGATACGCAGTATTTT
d_gene: TRBD2
abundance: many
v_gene: TRBV11-1
j_gene: TRBJ2-3

CDR3aa: CASRRTGGANTEAFF
CDR3nt: TGTGCCAGCAGAAGGACAGGCGGGGCGAACACTGAAGCTTTCTTT
d_gene: TRBD1
abundance: NA
v_gene: TRBV12-3/TRBV12-4
j_gene: TRBJ1-1

CDR3aa: CASSQVDRGLNEKLFF
CDR3nt: TGTGCCAGCAGCCAAGTCGACAGGGGATTAAATGAAAAACTGTTTTTT
d_gene: TRBD1
abundance: many
v_gene: TRBV4-2
j_gene: TRBJ1-4

CDR3aa: CASSLEAYDQPQHF
CDR3nt: TGTGCCAGCAGCTTAGAGGCGTATGATCAGCCCCAGCATTTT
d_gene: NA
abundance: many
v_gene: TRBV7-2
j_gene: TRBJ1-5

CDR3aa: CASSQVLAVAKNIQYF
CDR3nt: TGCGCCAGCAGCCAAGTACTAGCGGTAGCCAAAAACATTCAGTACTTC
d_gene: TRBD2
abundance: few
v_gene: TRBV4-3
j_gene: TRBJ2-4

CDR3aa: CASFIRNRANEKLFF
CDR3nt: TGTGCCAGCTTTATCAGGAACCGGGCTAATGAAAAACTGTTTTTT
d_gene: NA
abundance: few
v_gene: TRBV11-2
j_gene: TRBJ1-4

CDR3aa: CAISELEGEQYF
CDR3nt: TGTGCCATCAGTGAGCTGGAAGGCGAGCAGTACTTC
d_gene: NA
abundance: many
v_gene: TRBV10-3
j_gene: TRBJ2-7

CDR3aa: CASSPRQGHQETQYF
CDR3nt: TGTGCCAGCAGCCCACGACAGGGGCACCAAGAGACCCAGTACTTC
d_gene: TRBD1
abundance: few
v_gene: TRBV7-2
j_gene: TRBJ2-5

CDR3aa: CASSKGWGQTAPSYQETQYF
CDR3nt: TGTGCCAGTAGTAAAGGCTGGGGACAGACCGCGCCCTCGTACCAAGAGACCCAGTACTTC
d_gene: TRBD1
abundance: NA
v_gene: TRBV19
j_gene: TRBJ2-5

CDR3aa: CASSVGTGPSEQYF
CDR3nt: TGCGCCAGCAGCGTAGGGACAGGTCCTTCGGAGCAGTACTTC
d_gene: TRBD1
abundance: NA
v_gene: TRBV5-1
j_gene: TRBJ2-7

CDR3aa: CASSFIGANVLTF
CDR3nt: TGTGCCAGCAGTTTTATTGGGGCCAACGTCCTGACTTTC
d_gene: NA
abundance: NA
v_gene: TRBV27
j_gene: TRBJ2-6

CDR3aa: CASSLILGETQYF
CDR3nt: TGTGCCAGCAGCTTAATCCTCGGGGAGACCCAGTACTTC
d_gene: NA
abundance: many
v_gene: TRBV7-9
j_gene: TRBJ2-5

CDR3aa: CASSLEVAQETQYF
CDR3nt: TGTGCCAGCAGCTTGGAAGTTGCCCAAGAGACCCAGTACTTC
d_gene: NA
abundance: few
v_gene: TRBV7-2
j_gene: TRBJ2-5

CDR3aa: CATSRTSGRGYEQYF
CDR3nt: TGTGCCACCAGCAGAACTAGCGGGAGAGGATACGAGCAGTACTTC
d_gene: TRBD2
abundance: many
v_gene: TRBV15
j_gene: TRBJ2-7

CDR3aa: CSAGGVGGSGAWDTQYF
CDR3nt: TGCAGTGCTGGCGGGGTTGGGGGTAGCGGGGCCTGGGATACGCAGTATTTT
d_gene: TRBD2
abundance: few
v_gene: TRBV20-1
j_gene: TRBJ2-3

CDR3aa: CASSRGDGSGNTIYF
CDR3nt: TGTGCCAGCAGCCGAGGGGACGGCTCTGGAAACACCATATATTTT
d_gene: NA
abundance: NA
v_gene: TRBV7-2
j_gene: TRBJ1-3

CDR3aa: CASSTRDFEQFF
CDR3nt: TGTGCCAGCAGCACCCGGGATTTTGAGCAGTTCTTC
d_gene: NA
abundance: NA
v_gene: TRBV7-8
j_gene: TRBJ2-1

CDR3aa: CAWSSPGLAGSYEQYF
CDR3nt: TGTGCCTGGAGTTCGCCGGGACTAGCGGGCTCCTACGAGCAGTACTTC
d_gene: TRBD2
abundance: few
v_gene: TRBV30
j_gene: TRBJ2-7

CDR3aa: CASSAAPQPQHF
CDR3nt: TGTGCCAGCAGCGCCGCCCCGCAGCCCCAGCATTTT
d_gene: NA
abundance: NA
v_gene: TRBV28
j_gene: TRBJ1-5

CDR3aa: CASSLVPSGYNEQFF
CDR3nt: TGCGCCAGCAGCTTGGTGCCTAGCGGATACAATGAGCAGTTCTTC
d_gene: TRBD2
abundance: NA
v_gene: TRBV5-1
j_gene: TRBJ2-1

CDR3aa: CASSAAGGYNEQFF
CDR3nt: TGTGCCAGCAGTGCGGCGGGAGGTTACAATGAGCAGTTCTTC
d_gene: TRBD2
abundance: many
v_gene: TRBV6-1
j_gene: TRBJ2-1

CDR3aa: CASSYSGASYNEQFF
CDR3nt: TGTGCCAGCAGTTACTCGGGGGCCTCCTACAATGAGCAGTTCTTC
d_gene: NA
abundance: NA
v_gene: TRBV6-5
j_gene: TRBJ2-1

CDR3aa: CASSFYGQPQHF
CDR3nt: TGTGCCAGCAGCTTTTATGGTCAGCCCCAGCATTTT
d_gene: NA
abundance: NA
v_gene: TRBV7-2
j_gene: TRBJ1-5

CDR3aa: CASSPDASGPTDTQYF
CDR3nt: TGTGCCAGCAGCCCCGATGCTAGCGGACCCACAGATACGCAGTATTTT
d_gene: TRBD2
abundance: NA
v_gene: TRBV11-2
j_gene: TRBJ2-3